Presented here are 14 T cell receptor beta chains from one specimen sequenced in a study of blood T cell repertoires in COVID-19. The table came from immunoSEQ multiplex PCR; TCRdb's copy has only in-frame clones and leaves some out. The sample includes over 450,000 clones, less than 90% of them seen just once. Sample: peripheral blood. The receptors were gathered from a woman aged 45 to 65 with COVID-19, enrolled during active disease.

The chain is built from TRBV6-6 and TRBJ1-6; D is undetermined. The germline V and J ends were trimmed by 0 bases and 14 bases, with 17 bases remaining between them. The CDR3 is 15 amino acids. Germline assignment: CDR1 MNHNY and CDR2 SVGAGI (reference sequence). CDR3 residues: CASSYSPDSNSALHF. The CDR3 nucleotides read TGTGCCAGCAGTTACTCACCCGACTCCAATTCGGCCCTCCACTTT.

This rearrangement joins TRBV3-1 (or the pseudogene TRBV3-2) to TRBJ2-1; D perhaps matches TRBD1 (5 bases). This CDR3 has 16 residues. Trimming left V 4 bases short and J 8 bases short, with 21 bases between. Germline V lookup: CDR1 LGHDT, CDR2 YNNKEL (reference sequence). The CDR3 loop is CASSPGQARVIDEQFF. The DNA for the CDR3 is TGTGCCAGCAGCCCAGGTCAGGCCAGGGTTATAGATGAGCAGTTCTTC.

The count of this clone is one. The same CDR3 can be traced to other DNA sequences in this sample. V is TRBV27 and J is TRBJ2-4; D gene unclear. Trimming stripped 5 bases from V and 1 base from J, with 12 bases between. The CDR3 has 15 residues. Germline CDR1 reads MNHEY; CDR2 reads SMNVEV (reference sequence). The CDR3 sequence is CASSPITEAKNIQYF. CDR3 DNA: TGTGCCAGCAGTCCCATAACAGAGGCCAAAAACATTCAGTACTTC.

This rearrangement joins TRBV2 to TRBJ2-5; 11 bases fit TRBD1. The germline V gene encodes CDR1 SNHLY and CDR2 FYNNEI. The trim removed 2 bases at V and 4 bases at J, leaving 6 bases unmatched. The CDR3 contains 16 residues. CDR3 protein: CASSESTGTGGETQYF. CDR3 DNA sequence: TGTGCCAGCAGTGAAAGTACCGGGACAGGGGGAGAGACCCAGTACTTC.

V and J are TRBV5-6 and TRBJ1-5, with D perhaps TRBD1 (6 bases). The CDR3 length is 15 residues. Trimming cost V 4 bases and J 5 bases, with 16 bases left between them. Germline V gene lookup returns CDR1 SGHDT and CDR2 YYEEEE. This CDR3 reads CASSARQVPYQPQHF. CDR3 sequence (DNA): TGTGCCAGCAGCGCTCGACAGGTCCCTTATCAGCCCCAGCATTTT.

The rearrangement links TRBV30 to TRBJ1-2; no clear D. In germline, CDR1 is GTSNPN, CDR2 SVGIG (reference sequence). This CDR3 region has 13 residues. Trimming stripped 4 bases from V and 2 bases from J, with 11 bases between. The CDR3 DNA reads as TGTGCCTGGACCCTCACCAGGAACTATGGCTACACCTTC. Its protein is CAWTLTRNYGYTF.

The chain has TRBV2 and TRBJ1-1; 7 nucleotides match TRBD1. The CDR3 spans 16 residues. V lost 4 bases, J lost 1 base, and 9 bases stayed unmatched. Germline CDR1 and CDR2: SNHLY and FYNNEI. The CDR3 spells CASSGNPGTENTEAFF. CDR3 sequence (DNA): TGTGCCAGCAGTGGGAATCCCGGGACAGAGAACACTGAAGCTTTCTTT.

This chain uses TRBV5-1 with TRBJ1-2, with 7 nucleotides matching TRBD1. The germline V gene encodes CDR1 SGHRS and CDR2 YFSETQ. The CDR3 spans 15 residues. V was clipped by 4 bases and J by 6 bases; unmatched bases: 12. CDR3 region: CASSQGVVGGDGYTF. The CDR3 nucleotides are TGCGCCAGCAGCCAGGGGGTTGTTGGGGGCGATGGCTACACCTTC. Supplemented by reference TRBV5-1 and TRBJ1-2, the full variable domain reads KAGVTQTPRYLIKTRGQQVTLSCSPISGHRSVSWYQQTPGQGLQFLFEYFSETQRNKGNFPGRFSGRQFSNSRSEMNVSTLELGDSALYLCASSQGVVGGDGYTFGSGTRLTVV.

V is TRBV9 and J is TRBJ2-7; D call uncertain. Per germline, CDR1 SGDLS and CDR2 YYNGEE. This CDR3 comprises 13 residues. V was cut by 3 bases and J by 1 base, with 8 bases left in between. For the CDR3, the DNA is TGTGCCAGCAGCGCTTCGAGTTCCTACGAGCAGTACTTC. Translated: CASSASSSYEQYF.

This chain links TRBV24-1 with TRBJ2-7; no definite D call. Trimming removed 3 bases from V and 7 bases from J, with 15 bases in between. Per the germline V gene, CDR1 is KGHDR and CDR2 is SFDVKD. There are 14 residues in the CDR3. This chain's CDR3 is CATSDAGSTDEQYF. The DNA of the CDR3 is TGTGCCACCAGTGATGCAGGATCGACGGATGAGCAGTACTTC.

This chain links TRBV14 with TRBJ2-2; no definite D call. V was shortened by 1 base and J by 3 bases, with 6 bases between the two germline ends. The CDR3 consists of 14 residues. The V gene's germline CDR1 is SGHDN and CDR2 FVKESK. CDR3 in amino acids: CASSQGPYTGELFF. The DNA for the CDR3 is TGTGCCAGCAGCCAAGGGCCGTACACCGGGGAGCTGTTTTTT. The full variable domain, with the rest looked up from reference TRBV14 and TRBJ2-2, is EAGVTQFPSHSVIEKGQTVTLRCDPISGHDNLYWYRRVMGKEIKFLLHFVKESKQDESGMPNNRFLAERTGGTYSTLKVQPAELEDSGVYFCASSQGPYTGELFFGEGSRLTVL.

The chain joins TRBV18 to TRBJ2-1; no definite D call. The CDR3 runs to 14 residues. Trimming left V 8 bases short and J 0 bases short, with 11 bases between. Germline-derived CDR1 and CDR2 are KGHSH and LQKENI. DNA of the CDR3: TGTGCCAGCCTGCTCCCGAGCTCCTACAATGAGCAGTTCTTC. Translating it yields CASLLPSSYNEQFF.

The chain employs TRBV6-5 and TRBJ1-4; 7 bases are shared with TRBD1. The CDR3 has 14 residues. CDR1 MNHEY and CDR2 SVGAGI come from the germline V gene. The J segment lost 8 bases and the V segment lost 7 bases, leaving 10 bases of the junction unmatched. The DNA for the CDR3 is TGTGCCAGCAAAGACAGGGCCCTCCCCGAAAAACTGTTTTTT. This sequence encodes CASKDRALPEKLFF.

CDR3 amino acids: CATSDPVRGSYNEQFF. CDR3 coding DNA: TGTGCCACCAGTGACCCCGTCAGGGGTTCCTACAATGAGCAGTTCTTC. This sequence joins TRBV24-1 and TRBJ2-1, with D perhaps TRBD1 (6 bases). Germline assignment: CDR1 KGHDR and CDR2 SFDVKD. Trimming shortened V by 4 bases and J by 1 base, and 13 bases separated the two germline ends. The CDR3 length is 16 residues.